This TCR beta chain derives from a study of OX40 agonist ivuxolimab in advanced cancers. Across the study: Patients received ivuxolimab, an agonistic anti-OX40 (CD134) antibody. Ivuxolimab, which patients received intravenously every 2 weeks, was dosed at 0.01 to 10 mg/kg. The mean age was roughly 60 years, ranging from about 20 to 90, with 65% to 90% of participants male.

The table came from immunoSEQ multiplex PCR; TCRdb's copy has only in-frame clones and leaves some out. This table has some 99,000 clones, about 92% appearing once. CDR3 length equals 14 residues. V lost 4 bases to trimming and J lost 3 bases; unmatched junction nucleotides: 2. CDR1 and CDR2 from the germline V gene are MNHNY and SVGAGI (reference sequence). Source: CD4+ or CD8+ T cells sorted from blood, taken in a trial of the OX40 agonist ivuxolimab. This TCR derives from an adult with an advanced solid tumor such as melanoma, head and neck, liver or kidney cancer. This chain joins TRBV6-6 and TRBJ2-5; TRBD1 matches at 10 bases. CDR3 nucleotide sequence: TGTGCCAGCAGTTTAGGGACAGGGGAAGAGACCCAGTACTTC. Translation: CASSLGTGEETQYF.